Listed below are T cell receptor beta chains from one sample, sequenced in a study of CXCR3-negative and CXCR3-positive naive CD8 T cells. TCRdb re-called the 5' RACE reads, yielding one record per CDR3 amino acid sequence without DNA. This sample's clone table lists some 68,000 distinct CDR3 sequences. Sequencing was performed on naive CXCR3+ CD8+ T cells from blood. All receptors derive from a human donor in good health. Some clones in this sample may be carry-over from other donors' samples. CDR3s include the opening cysteine and the closing phenylalanine or tryptophan. Not every row has a clone size; where given, it reads once, few, many or a size class.

j_call | v_call | cdr3_length | clone_size | cdr3_aa
TRBJ2-3 | TRBV29-1 | 14 | NA | CSVVGTEFTDTQYF
TRBJ2-3 | TRBV4-3 | 18 | medium-sized | CASSQDSLAGVPTDTQYF
TRBJ2-2 | TRBV4-3 | 16 | NA | CASSSASGGDTGELFF
TRBJ1-1 | TRBV7-9 | 11 | NA | CASSLEVEAFF
TRBJ2-7 | TRBV29-1 | 13 | NA | CSVSGTLSYEQYF
TRBJ2-3 | TRBV5-5 | 16 | NA | CASSAGQGGGTDTQYF
TRBJ1-1 | TRBV7-6 | 13 | NA | CASSFEVNTEAFF
TRBJ2-1 | TRBV5-1 | 13 | NA | CASRSIVRDEQFF
TRBJ2-1 | TRBV10-2 | 16 | NA | CASSETGTGPYNEQFF
TRBJ2-2 | TRBV29-1 | 12 | NA | CSVEDLPGELFF
TRBJ2-7 | TRBV7-9 | 15 | NA | CASSLGLGKSYEQYF
TRBJ1-1 | TRBV6-5 | 11 | NA | CASSTGVKAFF
TRBJ2-3 | TRBV7-2 | 16 | NA | CASSYVGGGFADTQYF
TRBJ1-3 | TRBV11-2 | 12 | NA | CASRQLGNTIYF
TRBJ2-5 | TRBV28 | 22 | NA | CASSFSTALTSGGETLQETQYF
TRBJ2-7 | TRBV6-2/TRBV6-3 | 19 | medium-sized | CASSYSPLLAGLETLKQYF